The entry below gives a single T cell receptor (beta chain) sequence along with its context. The table came from immunoSEQ multiplex PCR; TCRdb's copy has only in-frame clones and leaves some out. The table shows about 8,500 clones, with roughly four fifths occurring only once. This entry belongs to a study of blood T cell dynamics during melanoma immunotherapy. Time point of the sample: pre-treatment baseline. This clonotype was sampled from a human donor with melanoma. Material: blood, obtained from a patient treated with checkpoint blockade.

Here the CDR3 DNA reads TGTGCCAGCTCACGGTCTGGCGGGGGGCCAACCAATGAGCAGTTCTTC. Its translation is CASSRSGGGPTNEQFF. The V gene is TRBV18, the J gene TRBJ2-1, with 8 positions matching TRBD2. The CDR3 is made up of 16 amino acids. V dropped 4 bases and J dropped 6; count of bases not matched to a gene: 11. Germline loops: CDR1 KGHSH, CDR2 LQKENI.